This is a list of T cell receptor beta chains from one sample in a study of metastatic and nonmetastatic thyroid tumors. TCRdb redid the clone calls on the PCR reads using MiXCR. The sample shows about 40,000 clones, less than 20% of them seen only once. The source material was blood. These receptor sequences come from a female donor with papillary thyroid cancer or a benign thyroid nodule (not recorded which). Some clones in this sample may be carry-over from other donors' samples. Both conserved end residues are part of each CDR3. The order of the fields is D gene, clone size, J gene, V gene, CDR3 protein, CDR3 DNA. D genes are given only for firm matches. Some rows have no size entry. The others give once, few or many, or a class for an expanded clone.

TRBD2	many	TRBJ2-2	TRBV7-7	CASSFLAGGPLGTGELFF	TGTGCTAGCAGCTTTCTAGCGGGAGGGCCATTAGGCACCGGGGAGCTGTTTTTT
.	.	TRBJ2-2	TRBV20-1	CSATVFGGWELFF	TGCAGTGCTACAGTTTTCGGTGGCTGGGAGCTGTTCTTT
TRBD1	many	TRBJ1-2	TRBV28	CASSSTTGWGYTF	TGTGCCAGCAGTTCTACGACAGGGTGGGGCTACACCTTC
.	many	TRBJ1-1	TRBV6-1	CASSPGRGGAEAFF	TGTGCCAGCAGCCCCGGCAGGGGAGGAGCTGAAGCTTTCTTT
TRBD1	few	TRBJ2-7	TRBV19	CASSPRTGAYYQYF	TGTGCCAGTAGTCCCCGGACAGGGGCATACTATCAGTACTTC
TRBD2	.	TRBJ2-7	TRBV5-1	CASATWTSGSSYEQYF	TGCGCCAGCGCAACCTGGACTAGCGGGAGTAGCTACGAGCAGTACTTC
TRBD1	.	TRBJ2-1	TRBV24-1	CATSDLLFWRQGANEQFF	TGTGCCACCAGTGATTTGCTATTCTGGCGACAGGGTGCCAATGAGCAGTTCTTC
.	many	TRBJ2-1	TRBV28	CASTFGQFEQFF	TGTGCCAGCACCTTTGGACAATTTGAGCAGTTCTTC
.	.	TRBJ2-2	TRBV5-1	CASSLDGISTGELFF	TGCGCCAGCAGCTTGGACGGGATCAGTACCGGGGAGCTGTTTTTT
.	.	TRBJ2-2	TRBV6-1	CAICSYTGELFF	TGTGCCATCTGTAGTTACACCGGGGAGCTGTTTTTT
TRBD2	.	TRBJ2-3	TRBV27	CASSRMGLAGSNTQYF	TGTGCCAGCAGTCGGATGGGACTAGCGGGATCGAATACGCAGTATTTT
.	many	TRBJ1-5	TRBV4-2	CASSQDIGPNQPQHF	TGTGCCAGCAGCCAAGATATAGGACCGAATCAGCCCCAGCATTTT
.	medium-sized	TRBJ1-6	TRBV6-1	CASSPKGGRRHSPLHF	TGTGCCAGCAGCCCAAAGGGAGGCCGACGCCATTCACCCCTCCACTTT
.	many	TRBJ1-3	TRBV6-1	CASTTGLSSSGNTIYF	TGTGCCAGCACCACGGGACTGTCTAGCTCTGGAAACACCATATATTTT
TRBD1	.	TRBJ2-2	TRBV24-1	CATRDDRGPYTGELFF	TGTGCCACCAGAGACGACAGGGGACCTTACACTGGGGAGCTGTTTTTT
.	many	TRBJ1-5	TRBV15	CATSRGPVEQPQHF	TGTGCCACCAGCAGGGGGCCCGTAGAACAGCCCCAGCATTTT
TRBD2	.	TRBJ2-1	TRBV6-2/TRBV6-3	CASRGIAGAASYNEQFF	TGTGCCAGCAGGGGGATAGCGGGGGCCGCCTCCTACAATGAGCAGTTCTTC
.	.	TRBJ1-1	TRBV5-6	CASSPWVYAEAFF	TGTGCCAGCAGCCCCTGGGTTTACGCTGAAGCTTTCTTT
.	many	TRBJ2-7	TRBV20-1	CSARWDGSYEQYF	TGCAGTGCTAGGTGGGACGGGTCCTACGAGCAGTACTTC
.	many	TRBJ2-3	TRBV5-1	CASSAAGYTDTQYF	TGCGCCAGCAGCGCGGCGGGGTATACAGATACGCAGTATTTT
TRBD2	many	TRBJ2-3	TRBV3-1	CASSQTGTGGSSSTDTQYF	TGTGCCAGCAGCCAAACCGGGACTGGCGGGAGTTCTAGCACAGATACGCAGTATTTT
TRBD1	many	TRBJ1-2	TRBV2	CASSEGQGYYGYTF	TGTGCCAGCAGTGAAGGACAGGGGTACTATGGCTACACCTTC
TRBD1	medium-sized	TRBJ1-6	TRBV20-1	CSAGGGRSYNSPLHF	TGCAGTGCCGGAGGGGGCAGAAGCTATAATTCACCCCTCCACTTT
.	many	TRBJ2-7	TRBV19	CASSFRTGSSYEQYF	TGTGCCAGTAGTTTCAGGACGGGAAGCTCCTACGAGCAGTACTTC
.	few	TRBJ2-7	TRBV6-1	CASCRDASYEQYF	TGTGCCAGCTGCCGGGACGCCTCCTACGAGCAGTACTTC
TRBD2	many	TRBJ2-3	TRBV7-6	CASSFSGGAGGTDTQYF	TGTGCCAGCAGCTTCAGCGGGGGGGCCGGGGGCACAGATACGCAGTATTTT
TRBD2	many	TRBJ2-7	TRBV2	CASSVSGAYEQYF	TGTGCCAGCAGTGTTAGCGGGGCTTACGAGCAGTACTTC
.	many	TRBJ2-2	TRBV5-4	CASSLNTGELFF	TGTGCCAGCAGCTTGAACACCGGGGAGCTGTTTTTT
TRBD1	many	TRBJ2-7	TRBV6-1	CASSTTGTGYYEQYF	TGTGCCAGCAGTACGACCGGGACAGGGTACTACGAGCAGTACTTC
.	many	TRBJ2-4	TRBV6-5	CASSYSGEKNIQYF	TGTGCCAGCAGTTACTCGGGAGAGAAAAACATTCAGTACTTC
.	.	TRBJ2-7	TRBV18	CASSPKENYEQYF	TGTGCCAGCTCACCCAAGGAGAACTACGAGCAGTACTTC
.	once	TRBJ2-3	TRBV5-1	CASSLNHHNTDTQYF	TGCGCCAGCAGCTTAAATCATCATAACACAGATACGCAGTATTTT
.	many	TRBJ1-2	TRBV20-1	CSALHTYGYTF	TGCAGTGCTTTACACACCTATGGCTACACCTTC
.	many	TRBJ1-5	TRBV16	CASSQSGQGNQPQHF	TGTGCCAGCAGCCAATCGGGGCAGGGGAATCAGCCCCAGCATTTT
TRBD2	many	TRBJ2-3	TRBV3-1	CASSQEPPWTSGTDTQYF	TGTGCCAGCAGCCAAGAACCCCCTTGGACTAGCGGCACAGATACGCAGTATTTT
.	once	TRBJ2-3	TRBV11-3	CASSLGAGTYTQYF	TGTGCCAGCAGCTTGGGAGCGGGTACGTATACGCAGTATTTT
TRBD1	.	TRBJ2-7	TRBV28	CASSLGTGPYEQYF	TGTGCCAGCAGTCTGGGGACAGGTCCCTACGAGCAGTACTTC
.	many	TRBJ2-3	TRBV20-1	CSARDEDSTDTQYF	TGCAGTGCTAGAGATGAAGACAGCACAGATACGCAGTATTTT
.	many	TRBJ2-7	TRBV9	CASSVVPGAYEQYF	TGTGCCAGCAGCGTAGTCCCCGGAGCCTACGAGCAGTACTTC
TRBD1	few	TRBJ2-7	TRBV6-2/TRBV6-3	CVITPGQGGEQHF	TGTGTCATCACCCCGGGACAGGGTGGCGAGCAGCACTTC
.	many	TRBJ2-1	TRBV9	CASSALSGTESYNEQFF	TGTGCCAGCAGCGCGCTTTCCGGGACGGAATCCTACAATGAGCAGTTCTTC
.	.	TRBJ1-4	TRBV5-1	CASSLRRAATNEKLFF	TGCGCCAGCAGCTTGCGACGAGCCGCAACTAATGAAAAACTGTTTTTT
.	many	TRBJ1-4	TRBV19	CASTPEQDYRKLFF	TGTGCCAGTACTCCGGAACAGGACTACCGAAAACTGTTTTTT
TRBD2	.	TRBJ2-7	TRBV4-2	CASSQDPGLAYEQYF	TGTGCCAGCAGCCAAGACCCGGGACTAGCCTACGAGCAGTACTTC
.	many	TRBJ2-1	TRBV7-3	CASSFMQAPYNEQFF	TGTGCCAGCAGCTTTATGCAAGCGCCGTACAATGAGCAGTTCTTC
.	.	TRBJ2-7	TRBV6-1	CAIQGGSEYEQYF	TGTGCCATCCAGGGGGGGAGTGAATACGAGCAGTACTTC
TRBD1	.	TRBJ2-2	TRBV19	CASSIGQGSTGELFF	TGTGCCAGTAGTATAGGACAGGGGTCAACCGGGGAGCTGTTTTTT
TRBD1	.	TRBJ1-1	TRBV2	CASRNLAGGNNEAFF	TGTGCCAGCAGAAATTTGGCAGGGGGGAACAATGAAGCTTTCTTT
.	many	TRBJ1-5	TRBV11-2	CASSSGGVGNQPQHF	TGTGCCAGCAGCTCAGGAGGGGTGGGCAATCAGCCCCAGCATTTT
.	many	TRBJ1-5	TRBV3-1	CASSRKGERPQHF	TGTGCCAGCAGCCGCAAAGGGGAGAGGCCCCAGCATTTT
.	medium-sized	TRBJ1-2	TRBV6-1	CASSEDYTQNYGYTF	TGTGCCAGCAGTGAAGATTATACACAGAACTATGGCTACACCTTC
.	many	TRBJ2-6	TRBV5-1	CASTPGASSGANVLTF	TGCGCCAGCACGCCAGGGGCCTCTTCTGGGGCCAACGTCCTGACTTTC
TRBD2	many	TRBJ2-7	TRBV19	CASSILAGAYEQYF	TGTGCCAGTAGTATCCTAGCGGGGGCCTACGAGCAGTACTTC
.	many	TRBJ1-6	TRBV7-9	CASKAEAGNSPLHF	TGTGCCAGCAAGGCAGAAGCTGGTAATTCACCCCTCCACTTT
.	.	TRBJ1-5	TRBV2	CASSAIRQFVQPQHF	TGTGCCAGCAGTGCCATTAGACAGTTTGTGCAGCCCCAGCATTTT
.	many	TRBJ1-6	TRBV5-6	CASSWDKNASPLHF	TGTGCCAGCAGCTGGGACAAGAACGCTTCACCCCTCCACTTT